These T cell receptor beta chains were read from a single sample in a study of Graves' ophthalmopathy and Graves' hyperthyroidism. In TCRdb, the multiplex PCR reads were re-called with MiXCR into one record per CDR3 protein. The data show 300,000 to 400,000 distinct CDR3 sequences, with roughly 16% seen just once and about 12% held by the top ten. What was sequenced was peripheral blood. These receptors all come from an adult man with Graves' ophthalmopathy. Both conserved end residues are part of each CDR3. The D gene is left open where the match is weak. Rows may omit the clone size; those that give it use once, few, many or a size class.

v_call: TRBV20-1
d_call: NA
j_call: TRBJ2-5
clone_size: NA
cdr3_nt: TGCAGTGTTGCAGCGGGTTGGGTAGAGACCCAGTACTTC
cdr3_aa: CSVAAGWVETQYF

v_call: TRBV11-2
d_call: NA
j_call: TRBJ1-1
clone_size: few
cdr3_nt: TGTGCCAGCAGCTTAGGAATTTCGGGGAATATGGGCGTAGCTTTCTTT
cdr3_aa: CASSLGISGNMGVAFF

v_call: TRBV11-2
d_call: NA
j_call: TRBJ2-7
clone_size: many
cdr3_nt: TGTGCCAGCAGCTTAGTGACAGGCTACTCCTACGAGCAGTACTTC
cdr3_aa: CASSLVTGYSYEQYF

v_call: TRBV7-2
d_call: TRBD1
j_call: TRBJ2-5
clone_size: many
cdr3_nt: TGTGCCAGCAGCGCGAGGGGGCGGCAAGAGACCCAGTACTTC
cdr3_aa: CASSARGRQETQYF

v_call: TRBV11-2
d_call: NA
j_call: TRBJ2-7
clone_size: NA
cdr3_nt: TGTGCCAGCAGCTTAGTTTTAGGGGTGGCCGAGCAGTACTTC
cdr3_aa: CASSLVLGVAEQYF

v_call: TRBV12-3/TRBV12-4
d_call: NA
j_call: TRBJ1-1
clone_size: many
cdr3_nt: TGTGCCAGCAGCTTAGGGGGTAGGCGCACTGAAGCTTTCTTT
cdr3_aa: CASSLGGRRTEAFF

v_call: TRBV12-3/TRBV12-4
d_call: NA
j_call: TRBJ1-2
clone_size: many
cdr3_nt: TGTGCCAGCAGTTTAGCGCTTGCACGGCAGCACTATGGCTACACCTTC
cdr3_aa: CASSLALARQHYGYTF

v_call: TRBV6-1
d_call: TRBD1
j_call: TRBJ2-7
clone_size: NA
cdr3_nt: TGTGCCAGCATCCCGGACAGGCAGACGTGGTCCTACGAGCAGTACTTC
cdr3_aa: CASIPDRQTWSYEQYF

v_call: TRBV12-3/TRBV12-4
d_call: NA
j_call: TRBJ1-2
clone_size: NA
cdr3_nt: TGTGCCAGCAGTTCGAGCTCCATAGTTGACTACACCTTC
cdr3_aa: CASSSSSIVDYTF

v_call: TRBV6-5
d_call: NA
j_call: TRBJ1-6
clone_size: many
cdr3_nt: TGTGCCAGCAGGGGTGCCGACAGGTCGAATTCACCCCTCCACTTT
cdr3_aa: CASRGADRSNSPLHF

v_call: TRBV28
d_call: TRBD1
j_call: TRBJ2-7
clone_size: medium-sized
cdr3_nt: TGTGCCAGCAGTCGGGACAGGGGGGGGTACGAGCAGTACTTC
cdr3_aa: CASSRDRGGYEQYF

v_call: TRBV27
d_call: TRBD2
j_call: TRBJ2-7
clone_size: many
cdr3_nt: TGTGCCAGCAGTTTTAGCGGGGCAGTTTCTAAGCAGTACTTC
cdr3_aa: CASSFSGAVSKQYF

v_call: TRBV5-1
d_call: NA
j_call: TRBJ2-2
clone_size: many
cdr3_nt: TGCGCCAGCAGCTTGGAGCAGGGATTAAACGCCGGGGAGCTGTTTTTT
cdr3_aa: CASSLEQGLNAGELFF

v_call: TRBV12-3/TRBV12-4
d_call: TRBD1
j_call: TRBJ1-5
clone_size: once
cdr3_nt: TGTGCCAGCAGACCGGGACAGGGGTATCAGCCCCAGCATTTT
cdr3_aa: CASRPGQGYQPQHF

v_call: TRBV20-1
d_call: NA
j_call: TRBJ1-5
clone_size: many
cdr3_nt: TGCAGTGCTAGTGAAGACAGTCGCAATCAGCCCCAGCATTTT
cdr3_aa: CSASEDSRNQPQHF

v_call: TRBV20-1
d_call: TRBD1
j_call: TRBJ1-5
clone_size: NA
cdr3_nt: TGCAGTGCTACCCGGACAGGGATGGTGCAGCCCCAGCATTTT
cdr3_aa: CSATRTGMVQPQHF

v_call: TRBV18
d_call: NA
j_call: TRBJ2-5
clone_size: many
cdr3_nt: TGTGCCAGCTCACTCAACCCCATCCAAGAGACCCAGTACTTC
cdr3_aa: CASSLNPIQETQYF

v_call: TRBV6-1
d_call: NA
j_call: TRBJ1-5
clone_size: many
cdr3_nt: TGTGCCAGCAGTGAAGGGGCCACGTACAATCAGCCCCAGCATTTT
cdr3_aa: CASSEGATYNQPQHF

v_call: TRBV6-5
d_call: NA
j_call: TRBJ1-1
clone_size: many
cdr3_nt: TGTGCCAGCAGTTGGGTCGGGGCACCGGCTTTCTTT
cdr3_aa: CASSWVGAPAFF

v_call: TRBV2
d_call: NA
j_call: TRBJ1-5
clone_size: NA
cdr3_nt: TGTGCCAGCAGTGCCCAAGAACCGATCTCCGCAAGTCAAAGAAATCAGCCCCAGCATTTT
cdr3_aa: CASSAQEPISASQRNQPQHF

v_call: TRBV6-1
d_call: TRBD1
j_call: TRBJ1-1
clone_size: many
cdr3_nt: TGTGCCAGCAGGAATCTCAGGGGGGCGAACACTGAAGCTTTCTTT
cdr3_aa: CASRNLRGANTEAFF

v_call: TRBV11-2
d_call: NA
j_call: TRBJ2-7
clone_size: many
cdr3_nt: TGTGCCAGCAGCTTAGTCGGGTATGCCTACGAGCAGTACTTC
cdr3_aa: CASSLVGYAYEQYF

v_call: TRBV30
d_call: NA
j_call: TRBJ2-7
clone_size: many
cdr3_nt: TGTGCCTGGAGCCAGTCACGGTACGAGCAGTACTTC
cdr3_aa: CAWSQSRYEQYF

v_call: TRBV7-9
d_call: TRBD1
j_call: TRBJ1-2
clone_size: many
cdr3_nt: TGTGCCAGCAGCGGACAGGGGTTCTATGGCTACACCTTC
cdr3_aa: CASSGQGFYGYTF

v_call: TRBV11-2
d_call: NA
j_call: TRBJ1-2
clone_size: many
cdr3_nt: TGTGCCAGCAGCACCATAGAGGGCCTCAGGGCTCCTTCGAGCTACACCTTC
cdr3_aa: CASSTIEGLRAPSSYTF

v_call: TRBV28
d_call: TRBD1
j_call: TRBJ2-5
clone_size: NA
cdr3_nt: TGTGCCAGCAACCCGACAGGGTTGGAGGAGACCCAGTACTTC
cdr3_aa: CASNPTGLEETQYF

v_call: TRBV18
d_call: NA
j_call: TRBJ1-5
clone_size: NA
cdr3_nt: TGTGCCAGCTCAACCGGGACACCTAGCAATCAGCCCCAGCATTTT
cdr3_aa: CASSTGTPSNQPQHF

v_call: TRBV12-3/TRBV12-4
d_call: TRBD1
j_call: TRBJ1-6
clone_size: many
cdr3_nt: TGTGCCAGCAACCTCGGACAGGATAATTCACCCCTCCACTTT
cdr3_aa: CASNLGQDNSPLHF

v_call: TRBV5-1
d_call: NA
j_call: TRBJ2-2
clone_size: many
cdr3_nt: TGCGCCAGCAGCTTGGTGGGCCCAGCCTTTATTGGCGGGGAGCTGTTTTTT
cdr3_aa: CASSLVGPAFIGGELFF

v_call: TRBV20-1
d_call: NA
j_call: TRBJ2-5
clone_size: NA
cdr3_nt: TGCAGTGCTAGCTGGGCGGCTCAAGAGACCCAGTACTTC
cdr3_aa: CSASWAAQETQYF

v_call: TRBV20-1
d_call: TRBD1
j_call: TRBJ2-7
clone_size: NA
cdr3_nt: TGCAGTGCTTCACAGGGGATCTACGAGCAGTACTTC
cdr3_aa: CSASQGIYEQYF

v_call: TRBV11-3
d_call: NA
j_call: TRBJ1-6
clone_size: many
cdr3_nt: TGTGCCAGCAGCTTATCCCCCGGGTCACCCCTCCACTTT
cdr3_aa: CASSLSPGSPLHF

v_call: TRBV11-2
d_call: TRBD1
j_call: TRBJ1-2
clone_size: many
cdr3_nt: TGTGCCAGCAGCTTAACAGGGGGCTTTACACAGGGGGGCTACACCTTC
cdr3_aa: CASSLTGGFTQGGYTF

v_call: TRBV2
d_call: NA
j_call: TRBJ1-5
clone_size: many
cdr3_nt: TGTGCCAGCGCGGGCAGATCTAGCAATCAGCCCCAGCATTTT
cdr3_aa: CASAGRSSNQPQHF

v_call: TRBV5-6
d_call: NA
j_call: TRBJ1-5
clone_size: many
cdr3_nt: TGTGCCAGCAGCCTGGTCAATCAGCCCCAGCATTTT
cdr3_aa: CASSLVNQPQHF

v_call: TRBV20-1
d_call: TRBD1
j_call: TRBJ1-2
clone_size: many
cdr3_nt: TGCAGTGCTAGACCGAACAGGGGGGGCTATGGCTACACCTTC
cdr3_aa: CSARPNRGGYGYTF

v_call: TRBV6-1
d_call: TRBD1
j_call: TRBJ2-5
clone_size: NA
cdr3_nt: TGTGCCAGCAGTGCTCTAAAACAGGGGGCCGAGGAGACCCAGTACTTC
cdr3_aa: CASSALKQGAEETQYF

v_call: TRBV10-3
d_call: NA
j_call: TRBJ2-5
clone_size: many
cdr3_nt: TGTGCCATCAGTGAGGCCGCTCTAGGCAGGCAAGAGACCCAGTACTTC
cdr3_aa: CAISEAALGRQETQYF

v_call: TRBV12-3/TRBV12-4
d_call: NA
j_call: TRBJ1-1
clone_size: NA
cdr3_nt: TGTGCCAGCAGTTTTTTGGGGGTGATGGGGATGAACACTGAAGCTTTCTTT
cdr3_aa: CASSFLGVMGMNTEAFF

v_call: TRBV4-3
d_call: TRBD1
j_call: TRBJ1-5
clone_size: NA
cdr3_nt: TGCGCCAGCAGCCAAGATTCACAGGGGTATCAGCCCCAGCATTTT
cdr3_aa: CASSQDSQGYQPQHF

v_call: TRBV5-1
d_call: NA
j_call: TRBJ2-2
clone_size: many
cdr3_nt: TGCGCCAGCAGCGGACGGGGAGGAAGGAACACCGGGGAGCTGTTTTTT
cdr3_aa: CASSGRGGRNTGELFF

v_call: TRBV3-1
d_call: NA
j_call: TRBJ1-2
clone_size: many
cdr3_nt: TGTGCCAGCAGCCTGGGGGACGTTTATGGCTACACCTTC
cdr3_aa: CASSLGDVYGYTF

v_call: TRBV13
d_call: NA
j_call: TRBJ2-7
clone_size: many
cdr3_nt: TGTGCCAGCAGCGTACAGGGAAGGCACGAGCAGTACTTC
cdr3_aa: CASSVQGRHEQYF

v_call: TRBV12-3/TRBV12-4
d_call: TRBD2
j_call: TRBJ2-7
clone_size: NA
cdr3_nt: TGTGCCAGCAGTGTAGCGGGAGCATTCTCGGGATACGAGCAGTACTTC
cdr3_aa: CASSVAGAFSGYEQYF

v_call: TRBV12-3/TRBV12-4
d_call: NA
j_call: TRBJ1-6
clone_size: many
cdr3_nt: TGTGCCAGCAGTTTCGGGTTAGGATCACCCCTCCACTTT
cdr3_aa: CASSFGLGSPLHF